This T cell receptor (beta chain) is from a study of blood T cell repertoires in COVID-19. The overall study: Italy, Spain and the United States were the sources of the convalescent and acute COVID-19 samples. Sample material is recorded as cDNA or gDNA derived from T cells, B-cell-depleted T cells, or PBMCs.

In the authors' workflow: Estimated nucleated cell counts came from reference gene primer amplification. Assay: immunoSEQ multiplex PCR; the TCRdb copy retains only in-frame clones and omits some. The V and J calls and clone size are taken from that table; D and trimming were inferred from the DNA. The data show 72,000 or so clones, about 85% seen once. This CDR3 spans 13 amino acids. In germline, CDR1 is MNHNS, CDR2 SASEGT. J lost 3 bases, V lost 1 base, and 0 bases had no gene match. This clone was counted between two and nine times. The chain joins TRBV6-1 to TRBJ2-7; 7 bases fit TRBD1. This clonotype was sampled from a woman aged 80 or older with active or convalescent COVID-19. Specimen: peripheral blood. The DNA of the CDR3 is TGTGCCAGCAGTGAAGGGGACAGCTACGAGCAGTACTTC. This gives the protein CASSEGDSYEQYF.